These 18 T cell receptor beta chains were all obtained from the same sample, sequenced in a study of cytomegalovirus exposure and HLA in healthy donors. The PCR ran on 60 Vbeta and 13 Jbeta primers. Clones were sequenced by immunoSEQ multiplex PCR, and TCRdb holds only the in-frame ones, with some missing. The repertoire holds about 120,000 clones, with over 70% as singletons. Material: PBMCs. These TCRs come from a man aged 18 to 29 in good health and CMV-seropositive.

Comment on this clone: Other DNA sequences within the sample encode an identical CDR3. Written as DNA, the CDR3 is TGCAGCGTGCGGACAGGTGGCACTGAAGCTTTCTTT. Amino acids: CSVRTGGTEAFF. The chain couples TRBV29-1 to TRBJ1-1; 7 bases align to TRBD1. The CDR3 length is 12 residues. In germline, CDR1 is SQVTM, CDR2 ANQGSEA. The V gene end was trimmed by 6 bases and the J gene end by 4 bases; junction bases not matched to a gene: 5.

The chain couples TRBV19 to TRBJ1-1, with a weak D call TRBD1 (5 bases). The CDR3 has 16 residues. CDR1 and CDR2 from the germline V gene are LNHDA and SQIVND (reference sequence). The V end lost 4 bases, the J end lost 0 bases, and 15 bases lay between the germline ends. CDR3 protein: CASSTFLGDLNTEAFF. CDR3 coding DNA: TGTGCCAGTAGTACCTTTTTAGGGGACTTGAACACTGAAGCTTTCTTT.

The chain joins TRBV7-9 to TRBJ1-1, with D possibly matching TRBD1 (6 bases). From germline, CDR1 is SEHNR and CDR2 FQNEAQ (reference sequence). CDR3 size: 12 residues. The germline V and J ends were trimmed by 1 base and 9 bases, with 9 bases remaining between them. DNA of the CDR3: TGTGCCAGCAGCTTAGTGGACAGTCAAGCTTTCTTT. It encodes CASSLVDSQAFF.

The chain uses TRBV7-8 and TRBJ1-1, with a tentative D call TRBD1 (5 bases). The CDR3 runs to 13 residues. V lost 4 bases, J lost 11 bases, and 17 bases lay in between. Germline CDR1 reads SGHVS; CDR2 reads FQNEAQ. DNA for the CDR3: TGTGCCAGCAGCTCCCTAGACAGCCCTATCGCTTTCTTT. This codes for CASSSLDSPIAFF.

The chain combines TRBV6-4 with TRBJ2-3, with D possibly TRBD1 on 5 matching bases. Trimming took 6 bases from V and 3 from J, leaving 10 bases between them. Germline lookup yields CDR1 MRHNA and CDR2 SNTAGT. The CDR3 covers 13 residues. The CDR3 sequence: CASSPRETDTQYF. Here the CDR3 DNA reads TGTGCCAGCAGCCCCAGGGAAACAGATACGCAGTATTTT.

The chain recombines TRBV21-1 with TRBJ2-2; TRBD1 is the table's D call and was not checked against the DNA. TRBV21-1 is a pseudogene locus. The CDR3 loop spans 17 amino acids. CDR3 sequence (DNA): TGTGCCAGCACCGACTACGACAGGGTCCCGAACACCGGGGAGCTGTTTTTT. Its translation: CASTDYDRVPNTGELFF.

The chain combines TRBV10-3 with TRBJ1-2; D not certain. CDR3 size: 13 residues. Germline CDR1 ENHRY, CDR2 SYGVKD. V lost 1 base and J lost 5, with 8 bases in between. The CDR3 loop is CAISELSEYGYTF. CDR3 DNA: TGTGCCATCAGTGAGTTGTCCGAGTATGGCTACACCTTC.

The genes are TRBV23-1 and TRBJ2-1; weak D call: TRBD2 (7 bases). TRBV23-1 is an open reading frame whose function is uncertain. This CDR3 region has 17 residues. Trimming removed 0 bases at V and 9 bases at J, with 21 bases between. CDR3 sequence reads: CASSQSRGAGAWGEQFF. The CDR3 region has the DNA TGCGCCAGCAGTCAATCACGGGGCGCGGGGGCTTGGGGTGAGCAGTTCTTC.

The chain carries TRBV6-5 and TRBJ2-7; a weak D match, TRBD2 (5 bases). The germline gives CDR1 MNHEY, CDR2 SVGAGI. This CDR3 is 11 amino acids long. V gave up 5 bases and J gave up 6 bases, with 8 bases separating them. CDR3 coding DNA: TGTGCCAGCAGTAGCCGGGGCGAGCAGTACTTC. This encodes CASSSRGEQYF.

In the case of this clone: This sample includes further DNA sequences coding for the same CDR3. The chain has TRBV5-1 and TRBJ2-7, with 8 bases that match TRBD1. The length of the CDR3 is 15 residues. The trim removed 4 bases at V and 3 bases at J, leaving 9 bases unmatched. Germline V gives CDR1 SGHRS, CDR2 YFSETQ. The CDR3 region has the DNA TGCGCCAGCAGCCCGGGGCAGGGGGCGGTCTACGAGCAGTACTTC. Protein product: CASSPGQGAVYEQYF.

V gene TRBV6-1 combines with J gene TRBJ1-1, with TRBD1 matching over 7 bases. V trimming: 2 bases; J trimming: 6 bases; junction bases outside the gene matches: 12. Germline CDR1 and CDR2: MNHNS and SASEGT. The CDR3 covers 16 residues. The CDR3 DNA reads TGTGCCAGCAGTGAACCACCCGGACAGGTCGCCGCTGAAGCTTTCTTT. This translates into CASSEPPGQVAAEAFF.

The V call is TRBV6-1, the J call TRBJ2-2; a weak D match, TRBD2 (5 bases). Germline-derived CDR1 and CDR2 are MNHNS and SASEGT. CDR3 length equals 12 residues. Trimming pared 7 bases from V and 4 bases from J, leaving 7 bases between. The CDR3 sequence is CASKRSTGELFF. The CDR3 DNA is TGTGCCAGCAAGCGGAGCACCGGGGAGCTGTTTTTT.

V and J are TRBV23-1 and TRBJ2-7; TRBD1 matches at 9 bases. TRBV23-1 is given ORF status, its function remaining uncertain. There are 16 residues in the CDR3. V lost 6 bases, J lost 2 bases, and 11 bases stayed unmatched. CDR3 coding DNA: TGCGCCAGCAGAATCTCTCCCGGGACAGGGACCTACGAGCAGTACTTC. It specifies CASRISPGTGTYEQYF.

This clone was observed a few times. The chain recombines TRBV25-1 with TRBJ2-3; the D gene is possibly TRBD2 (6 bases). V gave up 8 bases and J gave up 6 bases, with 9 bases separating them. CDR1 and CDR2 (germline): MGHDK, SYGVNS. The CDR3 runs to 11 residues. CDR3 in DNA: TGTGCCAGCCTCCGGGGGGATACGCAGTATTTT. It is translated as CASLRGDTQYF.

This clone was observed a handful of times. This rearrangement joins TRBV7-2 to TRBJ1-1; D is ambiguous. The ends were cut back, 0 bases at V and 0 bases at J, with 11 bases in the middle. The CDR3 length is 16 residues. The germline V gene encodes CDR1 SGHTA and CDR2 FQGNSA. This chain's CDR3 is CASSLAFSELNTEAFF. The DNA of the CDR3 is TGTGCCAGCAGCTTAGCGTTTTCTGAGCTGAACACTGAAGCTTTCTTT.

V and J are TRBV19 and TRBJ2-2; no clear D gene. Germline CDR1 is LNHDA and CDR2 is SQIVND (reference sequence). The CDR3 consists of 14 residues. V was pared by 3 bases and J by 4 bases, with 9 bases between. The CDR3 reads CASSMVEVTGELFF. CDR3 bases: TGTGCCAGTAGTATGGTAGAGGTCACCGGGGAGCTGTTTTTT.

The chain couples TRBV2 to TRBJ2-7; 8 positions agree with TRBD2. After removal of 2 bases from V and 0 bases from J, the junction contained 3 bases not matched to a gene. Germline loops: CDR1 SNHLY, CDR2 FYNNEI. CDR3 length: 15 amino acids. The CDR3 DNA reads as TGTGCCAGCAGTGAACTAGCGGGCCACTCCTACGAGCAGTACTTC. Translation: CASSELAGHSYEQYF.

V and J are TRBV18 and TRBJ2-5; D perhaps matches TRBD2 (5 bases). V was cut by 8 bases and J by 1 base, with 14 bases left in between. This CDR3 has 14 residues. Germline CDR1 reads KGHSH; CDR2 reads LQKENI. This CDR3 is CASGKGALQETQYF. The CDR3 DNA is TGTGCCAGCGGAAAGGGAGCACTCCAAGAGACCCAGTACTTC.